The 8 T cell receptor beta chains in this list originate from one sample, sequenced in a study of siplizumab effects on memory and regulatory T cells. Profiling relied on immunoSEQ multiplex PCR, and the TCRdb table lists in-frame clones only, not all of them. The sample holds about 100,000 clones, 80% to 95% seen once. The sequencing sample was made of CD4+ T cells sorted from blood. The source is a human donor in good health.

This sequence joins TRBV7-3 and TRBJ1-1, with 8 bases identical to TRBD1. The CDR3 runs to 14 residues. Losses at the gene ends were 5 bases for V and 2 bases for J; bases not matched to a gene: 4. Per the germline V gene, CDR1 is SGHTA and CDR2 is FQGTGA. The DNA for the CDR3 is TGTGCCAGCAGCCTAGGACAGGGTAACACTGAAGCTTTCTTT. It is translated as CASSLGQGNTEAFF.

The V call is TRBV7-2, the J call TRBJ2-1, with D unclear. CDR1 SGHTA and CDR2 FQGNSA come from the germline V gene. This CDR3 contains 15 residues. V was pared by 3 bases and J by 2 bases, with 11 bases between. The CDR3, as DNA: TGTGCCAGCAGCTTCTTGTCACTAACCTACAATGAGCAGTTCTTC. It yields the protein CASSFLSLTYNEQFF. Based on the CDR3 plus reference TRBV7-2 and TRBJ2-1, the full variable domain is GAGVSQSPSNKVTEKGKDVELRCDPISGHTALYWYRQSLGQGLEFLIYFQGNSAPDKSGLPSDRFSAERTGGSVSTLTIQRTQQEDSAVYLCASSFLSLTYNEQFFGPGTRLTVL.

The CDR3, as DNA: TGTGCCAGCTCAATACCATTAGCGGGAGGAGTTTGGAATGAGCAGTTCTTC. Amino acid sequence: CASSIPLAGGVWNEQFF. The chain recombines TRBV18 with TRBJ2-1; 10 bases agree with TRBD2. CDR1 and CDR2 from the germline V gene are KGHSH and LQKENI. J lost 7 bases, V lost 5 bases, and 14 bases had no gene match. CDR3 length equals 17 residues.

This sequence joins TRBV7-7 and TRBJ2-2; D is tentatively TRBD1 or TRBD2 (7 bases each). The CDR3 is 15 residues long. V was shortened by 5 bases and J by 4 bases, with 14 bases between the two germline ends. The germline V gene encodes CDR1 SSHAT and CDR2 FNYEAQ (reference sequence). The chain's CDR3 is CASSPTRGGTGELFF. DNA of the CDR3: TGTGCCAGCAGCCCTACCAGGGGGGGCACCGGGGAGCTGTTTTTT.

This clone was counted once. The genes are TRBV7-9 and TRBJ2-1, with no clear D. V was shortened by 8 bases and J by 9 bases, with 20 bases between the two germline ends. CDR1 SEHNR and CDR2 FQNEAQ come from the germline V gene (reference sequence). CDR3 size: 14 residues. CDR3 nucleotides: TGTGCCAGCCTTCACACCCATCAATTCCTTGAGCAGTTCTTC. This codes for CASLHTHQFLEQFF.

This chain connects TRBV6-1 to TRBJ1-2, with D uncertain. Germline loops: CDR1 MNHNS, CDR2 SASEGT. This CDR3 contains 12 residues. V was shortened by 5 bases and J by 7 bases, with 11 bases between the two germline ends. In DNA, the CDR3 is TGTGCCAGCAGTTCCGATCGCCTTGGCTACACCTTC. This encodes CASSSDRLGYTF.

This clone was found once. This chain links TRBV5-4 with TRBJ1-2; possible D gene TRBD1, 5 bases. With 3 bases removed from V and 7 bases from J, the gap between germline ends came to 16 bases. This CDR3 is built from 14 residues. The germline V gene encodes CDR1 SGHNT and CDR2 YYREEE (reference sequence). CDR3 DNA sequence: TGTGCCAGCAGCTACGCTGGTGGACAAGCTGGCTACACCTTC. Amino acids: CASSYAGGQAGYTF.

This rearrangement joins TRBV7-9 to TRBJ2-5; 7 positions agree with TRBD1. The trim removed 2 bases at V and 5 bases at J, leaving 5 bases unmatched. Germline V gene data show CDR1 as SEHNR and CDR2 as FQNEAQ (reference sequence). The CDR3 loop spans 14 amino acids. CDR3 sequence: CASSLLGGGETQYF. For the CDR3, the DNA is TGTGCCAGCAGCTTATTAGGGGGCGGGGAGACCCAGTACTTC.